This is a list of T cell receptor beta chains from one sample in a study of T cell responses to AZD1222 COVID-19 vaccine. The table came from immunoSEQ multiplex PCR; TCRdb's copy has only in-frame clones and leaves some out. This table has 120,000 or so clones, 80% to 90% appearing once. The sequences come from peripheral blood, collected on day 0 of AZD1222 vaccination. The receptors come from an adult in good health. Both conserved end residues are part of each CDR3. The D gene is left open where the match is weak. Not every row has a clone size; where given, it reads once, few, many or a size class.

D gene	clone size	V gene	J gene	CDR3 protein	CDR3 DNA
TRBD2	-	TRBV19	TRBJ2-5	CASSITSGIETQYF	TGTGCCAGTAGTATAACTAGCGGGATCGAGACCCAGTACTTC
TRBD2	-	TRBV18	TRBJ2-7	CASSPYGILAGSSYEQYF	TGTGCCAGCTCACCTTACGGGATTCTAGCGGGAAGCTCCTACGAGCAGTACTTC
-	-	TRBV30	TRBJ1-5	CAWSILSAQPQHF	TGTGCCTGGAGTATTCTCTCAGCCCAGCCCCAGCATTTT
TRBD2	-	TRBV7-6	TRBJ2-7	CASSLISGGSYEQYF	TGTGCCAGCAGCTTAATCTCGGGGGGTTCCTACGAGCAGTACTTC
TRBD2	-	TRBV7-9	TRBJ2-3	CASSPGRLAVTDTQYF	TGTGCCAGCAGTCCTGGAAGGCTAGCGGTCACAGATACGCAGTATTTT
-	once	TRBV28	TRBJ1-3	CASSLVSSGNTIYF	TGTGCCAGCAGTTTAGTCAGCTCTGGAAACACCATATATTTT
-	-	TRBV29-1	TRBJ2-3	CSVPWGDTQYF	TGCAGCGTCCCGTGGGGAGATACGCAGTATTTT
TRBD1	-	TRBV6-6	TRBJ1-1	CASSFPGGRAEAFF	TGTGCCAGCAGTTTCCCAGGGGGTCGGGCTGAAGCTTTCTTT
TRBD1	-	TRBV19	TRBJ1-2	CASSMTGDFYYTF	TGTGCCAGTAGTATGACAGGGGATTTTTACTACACCTTC
-	-	TRBV2	TRBJ2-5	CASSEGQAGETQYF	TGTGCCAGCAGTGAGGGGCAGGCGGGGGAGACCCAGTACTTC
-	-	TRBV12-3/TRBV12-4	TRBJ1-5	CASSAYQRQPQHF	TGTGCCAGCAGTGCCTACCAACGTCAGCCCCAGCATTTT
-	-	TRBV10-3	TRBJ1-3	CAIRTGNTIYF	TGTGCCATCAGGACTGGAAACACCATATATTTT
-	-	TRBV6-2/TRBV6-3	TRBJ2-1	CASSSDRRGSSYNEQFF	TGTGCCAGCAGTTCCGATCGTCGGGGGAGCTCCTACAATGAGCAGTTCTTC
-	-	TRBV19	TRBJ2-7	CAPPISYEQYF	TGTGCCCCACCCATCTCCTACGAGCAGTACTTC
-	-	TRBV12-3/TRBV12-4	TRBJ2-3	CASRISTDTQYF	TGTGCCAGCAGGATCTCCACAGATACGCAGTATTTT
-	-	TRBV5-1	TRBJ2-1	CASSLPGSTVDEQFF	TGCGCCAGCAGCTTGCCCGGGAGTACGGTGGATGAGCAGTTCTTC
-	-	TRBV30	TRBJ1-6	CAWTRDSSYNSPLHF	TGTGCCTGGACTCGGGATAGCTCCTATAATTCACCCCTCCACTTT
-	-	TRBV5-1	TRBJ1-3	CASSFGASSGNTIYF	TGCGCCAGCAGCTTTGGGGCCAGCTCTGGAAACACCATATATTTT
-	-	TRBV5-1	TRBJ1-1	CASSPTEESEAFF	TGCGCCAGCAGCCCCACGGAGGAGTCTGAAGCTTTCTTT
-	-	TRBV7-9	TRBJ1-2	CAGFNYGYTF	TGTGCCGGATTTAACTATGGCTACACCTTC
TRBD1	-	TRBV5-4	TRBJ2-7	CASSLAGTGLYEQYF	TGTGCCAGCAGCTTGGCCGGGACAGGGCTCTACGAGCAGTACTTC
-	-	TRBV2	TRBJ1-5	CASSGRSDQPQHF	TGTGCCAGCAGTGGGAGGTCGGATCAGCCCCAGCATTTT
TRBD1	-	TRBV7-2	TRBJ1-5	CASSTRTGGNQPQHF	TGTGCCAGCAGCACGCGGACAGGGGGCAATCAGCCCCAGCATTTT
-	-	TRBV9	TRBJ1-3	CASSVSGNTIYF	TGTGCCAGCAGCGTATCCGGAAACACCATATATTTT
-	-	TRBV3-1/TRBV3-2	TRBJ1-1	CASSQQSRGREAFF	TGTGCCAGCAGCCAACAATCCCGGGGCCGCGAAGCTTTCTTT
-	-	TRBV6-5	TRBJ2-7	CASSKYRDTSYEQYF	TGTGCCAGCAGCAAATACCGGGACACCTCCTACGAGCAGTACTTC
-	-	TRBV24-1	TRBJ1-5	CATSDPGQPVQPQHF	TGTGCCACCAGTGACCCCGGACAGCCAGTCCAGCCCCAGCATTTT
-	-	TRBV12-5	TRBJ1-1	CASVIDFANEAFF	TGTGCTAGTGTTATCGACTTCGCTAATGAAGCTTTCTTT
TRBD1	-	TRBV7-9	TRBJ1-3	CASSPPKQGYDPGNTIYF	TGTGCCAGCAGCCCCCCCAAACAGGGGTATGATCCTGGAAACACCATATATTTT
-	-	TRBV5-1	TRBJ1-1	CASSLEGYGMNTEAFF	TGCGCCAGCAGCTTGGAAGGGTACGGCATGAACACTGAAGCTTTCTTT
-	-	TRBV1	TRBJ2-3	CTSGTSGDTDTQYF	TGCACCAGCGGTACTAGCGGGGACACAGATACGCAGTATTTT
-	-	TRBV6-1	TRBJ1-5	CASSDFRQPQHF	TGTGCCAGCAGTGATTTTCGTCAGCCCCAGCATTTT
-	-	TRBV12-3/TRBV12-4	TRBJ1-5	CASSTKSNQPQHF	TGTGCCAGCAGCACAAAAAGCAATCAGCCCCAGCATTTT
TRBD1	-	TRBV18	TRBJ1-4	CASSPGQNEKLFF	TGTGCCAGCTCACCGGGACAGAATGAAAAACTGTTTTTT
-	-	TRBV5-6	TRBJ1-1	CASSLIGLATEAFF	TGTGCCAGCAGCTTGATAGGGTTGGCCACTGAAGCTTTCTTT
-	-	TRBV6-6	TRBJ1-5	CASSSDQPQHF	TGTGCCAGCAGTTCCGATCAGCCCCAGCATTTT
-	-	TRBV7-9	TRBJ1-4	CASSLQLGAQEKLFF	TGTGCCAGCAGCTTACAGTTGGGGGCACAAGAAAAACTGTTTTTT
TRBD1	-	TRBV24-1	TRBJ2-3	CATSESLRGLRSDTQYF	TGTGCCACCAGTGAAAGCCTCAGGGGGCTAAGGTCAGATACGCAGTATTTT
-	-	TRBV7-3	TRBJ2-1	CASSPNGQGLNEQFF	TGTGCCAGCAGCCCTAACGGGCAGGGCCTCAATGAGCAGTTCTTC
TRBD2	few	TRBV11-3	TRBJ2-3	CASSSGREREGFSTDTQYF	TGTGCCAGCAGCTCCGGGCGAGAGCGGGAGGGCTTTAGCACAGATACGCAGTATTTT
TRBD2	-	TRBV14	TRBJ2-7	CASRLTSGSSGEQYF	TGTGCCAGCAGATTAACTAGCGGGAGTAGCGGTGAGCAGTACTTC
-	-	TRBV5-6	TRBJ1-6	CASSFYRTVIYNSPLHF	TGTGCCAGCAGCTTTTATCGGACAGTTATCTATAATTCACCCCTCCACTTT
-	-	TRBV29-1	TRBJ1-1	CSVDMGSRNTEAFF	TGCAGCGTTGATATGGGATCGAGGAACACTGAAGCTTTCTTT
-	-	TRBV9	TRBJ2-7	CASSVLPGLSYEQYF	TGTGCCAGCAGCGTATTACCGGGTCTTTCCTACGAGCAGTACTTC
-	-	TRBV5-6	TRBJ1-1	CASSLVEGTDTEAFF	TGTGCCAGCAGCTTGGTGGAGGGGACTGACACTGAAGCTTTCTTT